The source of this T cell receptor beta chain is a study of cytomegalovirus exposure and HLA in healthy donors. Turning to the study itself: The approximately 110 validation repertoires used a platform that matched the one used for the 666 first-cohort repertoires, as a later analysis reported. Study-wide points: Subsequent analysis revealed that first-cohort TCR clusters tended to co-occur in the roughly 120 validation repertoires. Reportedly, cytomegalovirus status was diagnosed with high sensitivity and specificity. Confirmation in vitro established that a few CMV-associated chains were specific for CMV antigens.

Unmatched junction bases numbered 12, after V lost 8 bases and J lost 7 bases. This CDR3 region has 14 residues. CDR1 is LNHDA and CDR2 is SQIVND in the germline V gene (reference sequence). Some clones are missing from TCRdb's copy, which holds only in-frame ones; the method was immunoSEQ multiplex PCR. The profile shows around 200,000 clones, around 80% of them singletons. With respect to this clone: Antigen: not known.

The J gene is TRBJ1-2, the V gene TRBV19, with 8 positions matching TRBD1. The sequence was collected from a woman in her 30s in good health and CMV-seronegative. Sequencing used PBMCs. The CDR3 is CASSVTGGEPGYTF. CDR3 coding DNA: TGTGCCAGTTCGGTAACAGGGGGAGAACCTGGCTACACCTTC.